The clone carrying this T cell receptor beta chain was seen only once. The antigen is not known. The data belong to a study of T cell responses to AZD1222 COVID-19 vaccine. The wider study: Second-dose intervals of approximately 4 or approximately 12 weeks were pooled. Study results and limitations: It should be noted that donors were predominantly white British and more often female, and clonal diversity was possibly underestimated. Repertoire sampling happened only post peak T cell response. Close to half of all spike-specific TCRs reportedly target regions of the variants that are unmutated.

This CDR3 region has 15 residues. Germline-derived CDR1 and CDR2 are LNHDA and SQIVND (reference sequence). V was pared by 6 bases and J by 3 bases, with 15 bases between. Profiling relied on immunoSEQ multiplex PCR, and the TCRdb table lists in-frame clones only, not all of them. The table lists 150,000 or so clones, roughly 90% of them singletons, with about 1.3% in the top ten. The clonotype comes from an adult in good health. Source: peripheral blood, taken on day 0 of AZD1222 vaccination. V usage is TRBV19 and J usage is TRBJ1-5; D perhaps matches TRBD1 (5 bases). The CDR3 spells CASSLGGQVNQPQHF. The CDR3 DNA reads as TGTGCCAGTAGCCTGGGAGGACAAGTCAATCAGCCCCAGCATTTT.